The 10 T cell receptor beta chains in this list originate from one sample, sequenced in a study of T cell repertoires in cytomegalovirus infection. TCRdb recomputed calls from the reads with MiXCR, one row per CDR3 protein. The sample lists 700,000 to 900,000 distinct CDR3 sequences; roughly 29% were seen once. These receptors are not linked to any known antigen. The sample consisted of cultured CD8+ T cells from PBMCs, taken from culture after CMV antigen stimulation. Source of these receptors: a human donor in good health (CMV status not recorded). Some clones in this sample may be carry-over from other donors' samples.

This clonotype came up many times. The CDR3 reads CASSLIGGAGDTQYF. The CDR3 coding sequence is TGTGCCAGCAGCTTGATAGGGGGGGCTGGAGATACGCAGTATTTT. This rearrangement joins TRBV11-3 to TRBJ2-3; D possibly corresponds to TRBD2 (7 bases). The germline V and J ends were trimmed by 3 bases and 5 bases, with 15 bases remaining between them. The CDR3 sequence is 15 residues long. From germline, CDR1 is SGHNT and CDR2 YENEEA.

This clonotype was found a few times. The rearrangement links TRBV12-5 to TRBJ2-2; 11 positions agree with TRBD1. The germline CDR1 and CDR2 sequences are LGHNT and FRNRAP. V dropped 6 bases and J dropped 5; count of bases not matched to a gene: 5. The CDR3 is 15 residues long. CDR3 protein: CASGSGQGATGELFF. The CDR3, as DNA: TGTGCTAGTGGAAGCGGACAGGGGGCGACCGGGGAGCTGTTTTTT. Complete variable domain (other parts from reference TRBV12-5 and TRBJ2-2): DARVTQTPRHKVTEMGQEVTMRCQPILGHNTVFWYRQTMMQGLELLAYFRNRAPLDDSGMPKDRFSAEMPDATLATLKIQPSEPRDSAVYFCASGSGQGATGELFFGEGSRLTVL.

This clonotype came up many times. The chain joins TRBV7-9 to TRBJ2-5; perhaps D is TRBD1 or TRBD2 (7 bases each). This CDR3 is built from 12 residues. Germline V gene sequence: CDR1 SEHNR, CDR2 FQNEAQ (reference sequence). The V end was cut by 11 bases, the J end by 2 bases, with 12 bases between. CDR3 amino acids: CAGEGAQETQYF. The CDR3 DNA follows: TGTGCCGGGGAGGGGGCACAAGAGACCCAGTACTTC. Complete variable domain (other parts from reference TRBV7-9 and TRBJ2-5): DTGVSQNPRHKITKRGQNVTFRCDPISEHNRLYWYRQTLGQGPEFLTYFQNEAQLEKSRLLSDRFSAERPKGSFSTLEIQRTEQGDSAMYLCAGEGAQETQYFGPGTRLLVL.

The sample holds a few counts of this clonotype. The V call is TRBV27, the J call TRBJ2-2; D may be TRBD1 or TRBD2 (5 bases each). V dropped 2 bases and J dropped 3 bases, with 10 bases sitting between them. CDR1 and CDR2 (germline): MNHEY, SMNVEV (reference sequence). The CDR3 length is 15 residues. DNA for the CDR3: TGTGCCAGCAGTTTAGTTGGGGGATACACCGGGGAGCTGTTTTTT. This translates into CASSLVGGYTGELFF.

The J gene is TRBJ1-1, the V gene TRBV27; D unclear. Germline CDR1 MNHEY, CDR2 SMNVEV (reference sequence). This CDR3 contains 14 residues. The ends were cut back, 6 bases at V and 0 bases at J, with 11 bases in the middle. The CDR3: CASSPQSLNTEAFF. CDR3 sequence (DNA): TGTGCCAGCAGCCCGCAGAGTTTGAACACTGAAGCTTTCTTT.

This clonotype turned up a few times. The genes are TRBV6-2 or TRBV6-3 and TRBJ1-6, with 8 bases identical to TRBD1. With V trimmed by 6 bases and J by 9 bases, 7 bases remained unmatched. There are 14 residues in the CDR3. Germline V gene data show CDR1 as MNHEY and CDR2 as SVGEGT. CDR3 region: CASSSNRGSSPLHF. CDR3 bases: TGTGCCAGCAGCTCGAACAGGGGGAGTTCACCCCTCCACTTT.

The J gene is TRBJ2-2, the V gene TRBV11-3; 8 positions agree with TRBD1. Germline CDR1 is SGHNT and CDR2 is YENEEA. The CDR3 spans 16 residues. V was pared by 8 bases and J by 5 bases, with 13 bases of the junction left unmatched. The CDR3 DNA is TGTGCCAGCGGATCCGGGACAGGAGATTCTACCGGGGAGCTGTTTTTT. It encodes CASGSGTGDSTGELFF.

The V and J genes are TRBV5-1 and TRBJ2-1; 11 nucleotides agree with TRBD2. Germline CDR1 and CDR2: SGHRS and YFSETQ. The J segment lost 4 bases and the V segment lost 4 bases, leaving 7 bases of the junction unmatched. The CDR3 covers 16 residues. CDR3: CASSPLAGGPYNEQFF. CDR3 nucleotides: TGCGCCAGCAGCCCCCTAGCGGGGGGTCCTTACAATGAGCAGTTCTTC.

This clonotype was observed a handful of times. This rearrangement joins TRBV10-3 to TRBJ2-7; D is perhaps TRBD1 (6 bases). Deletions cut 10 bases from V and 3 bases from J, with 16 bases between. Germline loops: CDR1 ENHRY, CDR2 SYGVKD. The CDR3 has 13 residues. The CDR3 DNA follows: TGTGCCAGGCGAGAGGGACAAAACTACGAGCAGTACTTC. Translation: CARREGQNYEQYF.

This clonotype was detected a few times. The V call is TRBV7-9, the J call TRBJ2-5, with D possibly called TRBD1 or TRBD2 (5 bases each). The CDR3 is made up of 15 amino acids. The V end lost 7 bases, the J end lost 2 bases, and 17 bases lay between the germline ends. CDR1 is SEHNR, CDR2 FQNEAQ, per germline (reference sequence). For the CDR3, the DNA is TGTGCCAGCACCTCGCGTGGGGACGGACAAGAGACCCAGTACTTC. The encoded protein is CASTSRGDGQETQYF.